A selection of T cell receptor beta chains follows, all from one sample in a study of blood T cell repertoires in COVID-19. Data came from immunoSEQ multiplex PCR; TCRdb stores just in-frame clones and leaves some out. The sample has 54,000 or so clones, around 86% seen once; the top ten hold less than 2%. Sequencing was done on a sample of peripheral blood. Receptor source: a woman aged 55 to 70 with acute or convalescent COVID-19. The CDR3 runs from the conserved cysteine through the conserved F or W. The D gene is left open where the match is weak. The size entry is marked missing in some rows and otherwise reads once, few, many or a size class.

>NA|TRBJ1-1|NA|TRBV28
CASSLRGAGRFTEAFF
TGTGCCAGCAGTCTCCGGGGGGCAGGCCGTTTCACTGAAGCTTTCTTT
>NA|TRBJ1-2|NA|TRBV18
CASSPKARDDYGYTF
TGTGCCAGCTCACCAAAGGCCAGGGATGACTATGGCTACACCTTC
>TRBD2|TRBJ2-3|NA|TRBV7-8
CASSRDYGDTQYF
TGTGCCAGCAGCCGGGACTACGGGGATACGCAGTATTTT
>NA|TRBJ1-5|NA|TRBV19
CASRIGGGSNQPQHF
TGTGCCAGTAGAATTGGGGGGGGCTCGAATCAGCCCCAGCATTTT
>TRBD1|TRBJ1-2|NA|TRBV5-1
CASSPTGGVYGYTF
TGCGCCAGCAGCCCGACAGGGGGTGTCTATGGCTACACCTTC
>NA|TRBJ1-2|NA|TRBV3-1/TRBV3-2
CASSPVGQTGLGYTF
TGTGCCAGCAGCCCCGTCGGACAGACTGGGCTTGGCTACACCTTC
>NA|TRBJ1-1|NA|TRBV15
CATSGGGLNTEAFF
TGTGCCACCAGTGGGGGGGGCTTGAACACTGAAGCTTTCTTT
>NA|TRBJ1-5|NA|TRBV6-5
CASRAYYSNQPQHF
TGTGCCAGCAGGGCATACTATAGCAATCAGCCCCAGCATTTT
>TRBD1|TRBJ1-2|NA|TRBV25-1
CASSPRGSGYTF
TGTGCCAGCAGCCCCAGGGGGAGTGGCTACACCTTC
>TRBD2|TRBJ2-1|NA|TRBV6-5
CASRIAGAYNEQFF
TGTGCCAGCAGGATAGCGGGAGCATACAATGAGCAGTTCTTC
>TRBD1|TRBJ1-2|NA|TRBV28
CASRARDRASYGYTF
TGTGCCAGCAGGGCTAGGGACAGGGCTAGCTATGGCTACACCTTC
>NA|TRBJ2-7|NA|TRBV7-8
CASSQPLQTPYF
TGTGCCAGCAGCCAGCCCTTGCAAACCCCGTACTTC
>NA|TRBJ1-1|NA|TRBV20-1
CSVQGRTEAFF
TGCAGTGTTCAGGGGAGAACTGAAGCTTTCTTT
>NA|TRBJ2-3|NA|TRBV6-5
CASSYRRGASTDTQYF
TGTGCCAGCAGTTACCGCCGGGGGGCGAGCACAGATACGCAGTATTTT
>NA|TRBJ1-6|once|TRBV3-1/TRBV3-2
CASSLKHSNSPLHF
TGTGCCAGCAGCCTGAAGCACAGTAATTCACCCCTCCACTTT
>NA|TRBJ1-1|NA|TRBV25-1
CASSAQPGGTEAFF
TGTGCCAGCAGTGCACAGCCCGGTGGCACTGAAGCTTTCTTT
>NA|TRBJ1-5|NA|TRBV18
CASSTTGSNQPQHF
TGTGCCAGCTCAACGACGGGGAGCAATCAGCCCCAGCATTTT
>NA|TRBJ1-2|few|TRBV5-4
CASSLGAGPIYGYTF
TGTGCCAGCAGCTTGGGGGCAGGGCCGATCTATGGCTACACCTTC
>NA|TRBJ1-6|once|TRBV6-5
CASSYHGPQGSPLHF
TGTGCCAGCAGTTACCACGGGCCCCAGGGATCACCCCTCCACTTT
>TRBD1|TRBJ1-4|NA|TRBV24-1
CATSDATGSVLEKLFF
TGTGCCACCAGTGATGCGACAGGGTCCGTCCTCGAAAAACTGTTTTTT
>NA|TRBJ1-5|NA|TRBV6-5
CASMGSNNQPQHF
TGTGCCAGCATGGGCAGTAACAATCAGCCCCAGCATTTT
>NA|TRBJ1-3|NA|TRBV9
CASSEVGVPSGNTIYF
TGTGCCAGCAGCGAGGTAGGAGTACCTTCTGGAAACACCATATATTTT
>NA|TRBJ1-4|NA|TRBV3-1/TRBV3-2
CASSQAGHNEKLFF
TGTGCCAGCAGCCAAGCAGGGCACAATGAAAAACTGTTTTTT
>TRBD1|TRBJ1-3|NA|TRBV5-1
CASSLGTGRPGNTIYF
TGCGCCAGCAGCTTGGGGACAGGGAGGCCTGGAAACACCATATATTTT
>TRBD1|TRBJ1-2|once|TRBV2
CASRAGGYGYTF
TGTGCCAGCAGGGCAGGGGGCTATGGCTACACCTTC
>TRBD1|TRBJ1-5|NA|TRBV6-5
CASSKGQGRTQHF
TGTGCCAGCAGTAAGGGACAGGGGCGAACCCAGCATTTT
>NA|TRBJ2-1|NA|TRBV11-2
CASSLVDEQFF
TGTGCCAGCAGCTTAGTAGATGAGCAGTTCTTC
>NA|TRBJ1-2|NA|TRBV6-6
CASTEQVNYGYTF
TGTGCCAGCACTGAACAGGTGAACTATGGCTACACCTTC
>TRBD2|TRBJ2-1|NA|TRBV29-1
CSARGRSYNEQFF
TGCAGCGCCCGCGGGAGAAGTTACAATGAGCAGTTCTTC
>NA|TRBJ1-6|NA|TRBV5-1
CASRDQGGGLHF
TGCGCCAGCAGGGATCAGGGAGGAGGCCTCCACTTT
>NA|TRBJ1-1|NA|TRBV20-1
CSASSGRRTEAFF
TGCAGTGCTAGTTCCGGGAGACGCACTGAAGCTTTCTTT
>NA|TRBJ2-2|once|TRBV27
CATTGTPYTGELFF
TGTGCCACTACCGGGACACCTTACACCGGGGAGCTGTTTTTT
>TRBD2|TRBJ2-2|once|TRBV5-1
CATQIGASGNTGELFF
TGCGCCACTCAAATAGGGGCTAGCGGAAACACCGGGGAGCTGTTTTTT
>NA|TRBJ1-5|NA|TRBV7-9
CASSSNNQPQHF
TGTGCCAGCAGCTCAAACAATCAGCCCCAGCATTTT
>TRBD2|TRBJ2-1|NA|TRBV30
CAWRSRGGEKYNEQFF
TGTGCCTGGAGGTCACGGGGGGGCGAAAAGTACAATGAGCAGTTCTTC
>TRBD2|TRBJ2-7|NA|TRBV2
CASQTSGRAGYEQYF
TGTGCCTCCCAGACTAGCGGGAGGGCTGGATACGAGCAGTACTTC
>TRBD2|TRBJ2-1|NA|TRBV6-4
CASRTSGSTNEQFF
TGTGCCAGCCGGACTAGCGGGAGTACCAATGAGCAGTTCTTC
>NA|TRBJ1-6|NA|TRBV7-8
CASSSQNSSPLHF
TGTGCCAGCAGCTCCCAAAATTCATCACCCCTCCACTTT
>TRBD1|TRBJ1-5|NA|TRBV6-2/TRBV6-3
CASSKTGVNNQPQHF
TGTGCCAGCAGTAAGACAGGGGTGAACAATCAGCCCCAGCATTTT
>NA|TRBJ1-1|few|TRBV5-4
CASSQENTEAFF
TGTGCCAGCAGCCAGGAGAACACTGAAGCTTTCTTT
>TRBD2|TRBJ2-3|NA|TRBV15
CATSRDRTRGAGGGSTDTQYF
TGTGCCACCAGCAGAGATCGTACTCGGGGAGCGGGAGGGGGGAGCACAGATACGCAGTATTTT
>NA|TRBJ2-5|NA|TRBV5-1
CASSLEPGQETQYF
TGCGCCAGCAGCTTGGAGCCGGGCCAAGAGACCCAGTACTTC
>TRBD2|TRBJ2-7|once|TRBV6-6
CASSYTSGRPYYF
TGTGCCAGCAGTTACACTAGCGGGAGACCCTATTACTTC
>TRBD1|TRBJ1-6|NA|TRBV11-2
CASSLEGQGYSPLHF
TGTGCCAGCAGCTTAGAGGGACAGGGTTATTCACCCCTCCACTTT
>TRBD1|TRBJ1-4|NA|TRBV19
CASNTGGIYEKLFF
TGTGCCAGTAATACAGGGGGGATCTATGAAAAACTGTTTTTT
>NA|TRBJ2-7|once|TRBV7-2
CASSSWRVSYEQYF
TGTGCCAGCAGCTCGTGGAGAGTTTCCTACGAGCAGTACTTC
>TRBD1|TRBJ1-2|NA|TRBV27
CASSPTGLFYGYTF
TGTGCCAGCAGTCCGACAGGGTTGTTCTATGGCTACACCTTC
>TRBD1|TRBJ1-2|NA|TRBV6-1
CASSGPRDREHYGYTF
TGTGCCAGCAGTGGGCCCCGGGACAGGGAGCACTATGGCTACACCTTC
>NA|TRBJ1-1|NA|TRBV7-3
CASSLAGANTEAFF
TGTGCCAGCAGCTTAGCAGGGGCGAACACTGAAGCTTTCTTT
>NA|TRBJ2-3|once|TRBV19
CASSIRRQISTGTDTQYF
TGTGCCAGTAGTATAAGGAGACAGATATCAACGGGCACAGATACGCAGTATTTT
>TRBD2|TRBJ2-7|NA|TRBV5-6
CATSRWAPGTSLYEQYF
TGTGCGACCAGCAGGTGGGCACCCGGGACTAGCCTTTACGAGCAGTACTTC
>NA|TRBJ2-3|NA|TRBV6-1
CASSEGGGSTYTDTQYF
TGTGCCAGCAGTGAGGGTGGGGGGAGCACCTACACAGATACGCAGTATTTT
>TRBD1|TRBJ1-1|NA|TRBV5-1
CASSWDTGGTEAFF
TGCGCCAGCAGCTGGGATACAGGGGGCACTGAAGCTTTCTTT
>NA|TRBJ2-7|NA|TRBV7-2
CASSLVGRYEQYF
TGTGCCAGCAGCTTAGTGGGGAGGTACGAGCAGTACTTC
>TRBD1|TRBJ2-7|NA|TRBV29-1
CSVLGTGGEQYF
TGCAGCGTTTTGGGGACAGGCGGAGAGCAGTACTTC
>NA|TRBJ2-3|NA|TRBV5-1
CASSLDIQVNTQYF
TGCGCCAGCAGCTTGGATATACAGGTGAATACGCAGTATTTT
>NA|TRBJ1-3|NA|TRBV5-5
CASSLGGRGNTIYF
TGTGCCAGCAGCTTGGGGGGCAGAGGAAACACCATATATTTT
>NA|TRBJ1-1|NA|TRBV6-6
CASSYPETNTEAFF
TGTGCCAGCAGTTACCCAGAAACGAACACTGAAGCTTTCTTT